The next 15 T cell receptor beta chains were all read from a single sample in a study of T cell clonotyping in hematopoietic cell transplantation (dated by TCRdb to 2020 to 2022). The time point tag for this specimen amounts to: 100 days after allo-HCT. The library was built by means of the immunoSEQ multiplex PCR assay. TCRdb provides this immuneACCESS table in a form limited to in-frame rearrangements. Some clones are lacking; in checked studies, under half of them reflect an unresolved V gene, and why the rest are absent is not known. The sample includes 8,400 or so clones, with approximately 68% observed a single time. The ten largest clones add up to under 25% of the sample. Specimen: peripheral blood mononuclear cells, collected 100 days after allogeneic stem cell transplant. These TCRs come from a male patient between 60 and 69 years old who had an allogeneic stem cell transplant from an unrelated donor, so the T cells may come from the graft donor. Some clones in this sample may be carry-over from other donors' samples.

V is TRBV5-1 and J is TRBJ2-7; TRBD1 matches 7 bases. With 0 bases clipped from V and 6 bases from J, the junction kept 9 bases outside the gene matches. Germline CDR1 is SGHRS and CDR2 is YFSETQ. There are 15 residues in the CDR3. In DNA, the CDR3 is TGCGCCAGCAGCTTGGCGACAGGGCTCGACGCCGAGCAGTACTTC. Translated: CASSLATGLDAEQYF.

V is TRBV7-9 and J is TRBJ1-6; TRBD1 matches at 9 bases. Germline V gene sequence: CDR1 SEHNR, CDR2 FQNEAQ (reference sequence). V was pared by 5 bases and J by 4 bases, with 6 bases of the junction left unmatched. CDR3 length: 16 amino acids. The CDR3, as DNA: TGTGCCAGCAGCCCAGGACAGGGGACATATAATTCACCCCTCCACTTT. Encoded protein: CASSPGQGTYNSPLHF.

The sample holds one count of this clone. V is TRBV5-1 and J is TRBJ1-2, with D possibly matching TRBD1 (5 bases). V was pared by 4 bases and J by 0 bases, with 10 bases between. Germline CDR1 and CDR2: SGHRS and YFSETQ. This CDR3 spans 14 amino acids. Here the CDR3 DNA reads TGCGCCAGCAGCGGGGCAGGCCCTAACTATGGCTACACCTTC. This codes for CASSGAGPNYGYTF.

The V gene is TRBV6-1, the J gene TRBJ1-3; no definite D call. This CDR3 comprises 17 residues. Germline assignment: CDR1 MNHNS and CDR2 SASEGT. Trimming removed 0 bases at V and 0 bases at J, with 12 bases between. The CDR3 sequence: CASSEAVARTSGNTIYF. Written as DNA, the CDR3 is TGTGCCAGCAGTGAAGCGGTCGCAAGGACCTCTGGAAACACCATATATTTT.

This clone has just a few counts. The CDR3 region is CASRLHGSSGNTIYF. In DNA, the CDR3 is TGTGCCAGCAGACTCCACGGGAGCTCTGGAAACACCATATATTTT. The chain combines TRBV7-9 with TRBJ1-3, with D uncertain. This CDR3 region has 15 residues. Trimming took off 6 bases at V and 0 bases at J, with 12 bases between the two ends. Germline values: CDR1 SEHNR, CDR2 FQNEAQ (reference sequence).

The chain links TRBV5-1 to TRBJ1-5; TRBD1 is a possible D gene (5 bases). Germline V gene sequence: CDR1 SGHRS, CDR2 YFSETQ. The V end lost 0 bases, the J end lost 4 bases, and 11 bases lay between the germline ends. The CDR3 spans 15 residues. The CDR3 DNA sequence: TGCGCCAGCAGCTTGGACGGGGACGCAAATCAGCCCCAGCATTTT. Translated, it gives CASSLDGDANQPQHF.

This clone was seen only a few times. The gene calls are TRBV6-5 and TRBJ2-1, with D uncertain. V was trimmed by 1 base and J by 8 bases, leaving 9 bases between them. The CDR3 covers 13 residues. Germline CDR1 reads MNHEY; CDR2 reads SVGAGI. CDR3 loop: CASSYFSVDEQFF. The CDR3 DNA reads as TGTGCCAGCAGTTACTTCTCGGTCGATGAGCAGTTCTTC.

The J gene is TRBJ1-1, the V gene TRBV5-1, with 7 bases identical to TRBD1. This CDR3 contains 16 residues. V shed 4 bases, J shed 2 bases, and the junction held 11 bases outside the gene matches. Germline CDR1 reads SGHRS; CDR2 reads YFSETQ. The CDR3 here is CASSPTNRGKNTEAFF. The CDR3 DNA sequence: TGCGCCAGCAGCCCAACTAACAGGGGTAAAAACACTGAAGCTTTCTTT.

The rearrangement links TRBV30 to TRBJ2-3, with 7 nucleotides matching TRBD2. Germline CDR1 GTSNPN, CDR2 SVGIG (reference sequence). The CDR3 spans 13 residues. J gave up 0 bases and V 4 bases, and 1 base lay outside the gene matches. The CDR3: CAWNSGSTDTQYF. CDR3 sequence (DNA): TGTGCCTGGAATAGCGGGAGCACAGATACGCAGTATTTT.

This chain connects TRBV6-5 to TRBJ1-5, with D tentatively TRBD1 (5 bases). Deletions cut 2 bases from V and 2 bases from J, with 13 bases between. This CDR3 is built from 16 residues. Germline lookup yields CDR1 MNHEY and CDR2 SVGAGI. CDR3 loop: CASSYGGGYGNQPQHF. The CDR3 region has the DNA TGTGCCAGCAGTTACGGGGGGGGGTACGGCAATCAGCCCCAGCATTTT.

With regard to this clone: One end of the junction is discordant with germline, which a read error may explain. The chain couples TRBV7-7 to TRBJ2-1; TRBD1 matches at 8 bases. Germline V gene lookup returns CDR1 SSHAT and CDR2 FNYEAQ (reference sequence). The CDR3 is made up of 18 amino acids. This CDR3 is CASSPGQALDYSYNEQFF. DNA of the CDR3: TGTGCTAGCAGCCCGGGACAGGCCCTTGACTACTCCTACAATGAGCAGTTCTTC.

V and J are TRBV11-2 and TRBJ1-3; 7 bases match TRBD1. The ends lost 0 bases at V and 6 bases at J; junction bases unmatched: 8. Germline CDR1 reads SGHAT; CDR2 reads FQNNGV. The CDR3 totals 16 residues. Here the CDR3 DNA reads TGTGCCAGCAGCTTAGATTTCCGGGACAGCCTAAACACCATATATTTT. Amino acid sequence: CASSLDFRDSLNTIYF. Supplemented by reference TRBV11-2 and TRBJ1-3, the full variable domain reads EAGVAQSPRYKIIEKRQSVAFWCNPISGHATLYWYQQILGQGPKLLIQFQNNGVVDDSQLPKDRFSAERLKGVDSTLKIQPAKLEDSAVYLCASSLDFRDSLNTIYFGEGSWLTVV.

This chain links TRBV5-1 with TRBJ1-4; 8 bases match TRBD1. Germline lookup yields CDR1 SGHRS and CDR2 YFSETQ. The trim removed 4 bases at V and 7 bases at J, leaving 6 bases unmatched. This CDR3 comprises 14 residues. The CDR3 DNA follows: TGCGCCAGCAGCATCGGACAGGGAGGTGAAAAACTGTTTTTT. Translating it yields CASSIGQGGEKLFF.

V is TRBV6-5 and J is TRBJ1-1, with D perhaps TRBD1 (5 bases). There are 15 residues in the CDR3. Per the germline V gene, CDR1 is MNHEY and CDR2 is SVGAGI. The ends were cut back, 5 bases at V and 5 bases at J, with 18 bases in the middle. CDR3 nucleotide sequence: TGTGCCAGCAGTCCCTCGGGGGGGGGACGAACTGAAGCTTTCTTT. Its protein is CASSPSGGGRTEAFF.

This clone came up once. The CDR3 here is CASTRRPDTYNEQFF. As DNA, the CDR3 is TGTGCCAGCACCCGGCGACCCGATACTTACAATGAGCAGTTCTTC. The rearrangement uses TRBV2 and TRBJ2-1; D is undetermined. Between the trimmed V and J ends, which lost 7 bases and 4 bases, there was a span of 17 bases. This CDR3 has 15 amino acids. Germline V gene sequence: CDR1 SNHLY, CDR2 FYNNEI.